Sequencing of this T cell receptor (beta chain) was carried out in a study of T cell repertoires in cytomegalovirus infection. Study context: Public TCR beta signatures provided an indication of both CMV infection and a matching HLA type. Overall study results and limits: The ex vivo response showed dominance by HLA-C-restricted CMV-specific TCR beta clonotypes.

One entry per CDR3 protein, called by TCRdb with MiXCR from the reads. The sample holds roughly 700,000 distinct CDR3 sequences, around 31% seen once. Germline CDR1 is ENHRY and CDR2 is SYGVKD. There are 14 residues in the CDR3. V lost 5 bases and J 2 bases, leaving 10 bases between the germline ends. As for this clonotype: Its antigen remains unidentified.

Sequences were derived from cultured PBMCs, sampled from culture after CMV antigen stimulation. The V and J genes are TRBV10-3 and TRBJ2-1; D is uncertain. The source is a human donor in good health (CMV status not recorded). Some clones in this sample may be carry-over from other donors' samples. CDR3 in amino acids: CAISMTTAYNEQFF. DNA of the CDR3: TGTGCCATCAGTATGACAACAGCCTACAATGAGCAGTTCTTC.